The rows below give T cell receptor beta chains drawn from one sample of a study of long-term antiretroviral therapy in people with HIV. The protocol was immunoSEQ multiplex PCR, while the TCRdb copy is restricted to in-frame clones and leaves out a portion. In the table there are approximately 29,000 clones, over 80% of which are singletons. Here the sequenced sample was unsorted PBMCs, taken 0.4 years after starting antiretroviral therapy. The receptors here all came from a man aged 18 to 29 with HIV. CDR3s include the opening cysteine and the closing phenylalanine or tryptophan. Each record gives: D gene, V gene, clone size, J gene, CDR3 DNA, CDR3 protein. The D gene is left open where the match is weak. Expanded clones are given a class, and other clones once, few, many or no size at all.

D gene: TRBD1; V gene: TRBV5-5; clone size: .; J gene: TRBJ2-3; CDR3 DNA: TGTGCCAGCAGTTCGGACAGGGGGGAAGGGTATTTT; CDR3 protein: CASSSDRGEGYF
D gene: .; V gene: TRBV6-5; clone size: .; J gene: TRBJ2-2; CDR3 DNA: TGTGCCAGCAGTTACGTCCAAAACACCGGGGAGCTGTTTTTT; CDR3 protein: CASSYVQNTGELFF
D gene: .; V gene: TRBV27; clone size: .; J gene: TRBJ1-1; CDR3 DNA: TGTGCCAGCAGTTTAGGAGCAGGGACACCTGAAGCTTTCTTT; CDR3 protein: CASSLGAGTPEAFF
D gene: .; V gene: TRBV5-4; clone size: .; J gene: TRBJ1-4; CDR3 DNA: TGTGCCAGCAGCGTGGGACCCGGTAAAGCGCAACTGTTTTTT; CDR3 protein: CASSVGPGKAQLFF
D gene: TRBD1; V gene: TRBV19; clone size: .; J gene: TRBJ2-5; CDR3 DNA: TGTGCCAGTAGTTTCCTGACAGGGAGTGCGGAGACCCAGTACTTC; CDR3 protein: CASSFLTGSAETQYF
D gene: .; V gene: TRBV28; clone size: .; J gene: TRBJ1-1; CDR3 DNA: TGTGCCAGCAGTCCGGACCTTCTCAACACTGAAGCTTTCTTT; CDR3 protein: CASSPDLLNTEAFF
D gene: TRBD1; V gene: TRBV4-1; clone size: .; J gene: TRBJ1-1; CDR3 DNA: TGCGCCAGCAGCCAGACAGGGGCCGCTTTCTTT; CDR3 protein: CASSQTGAAFF
D gene: .; V gene: TRBV6-5; clone size: .; J gene: TRBJ2-2; CDR3 DNA: TGTGCCAGCAGTTACCGCCTTGGGGGGACCGGGGAGCTGTTTTTT; CDR3 protein: CASSYRLGGTGELFF
D gene: TRBD1; V gene: TRBV6-5; clone size: .; J gene: TRBJ2-7; CDR3 DNA: TGTGCCAGCAGTTCCTGGGGACAGGGACTCTACTACGAGCAGTACTTC; CDR3 protein: CASSSWGQGLYYEQYF
D gene: TRBD1; V gene: TRBV9; clone size: .; J gene: TRBJ1-1; CDR3 DNA: TGTGCCAGCAGCGTAGGCCCAGGGGGGAACACTGAAGCTTTCTTT; CDR3 protein: CASSVGPGGNTEAFF
D gene: .; V gene: TRBV5-1; clone size: .; J gene: TRBJ1-5; CDR3 DNA: TGCGCCAGCAGCCGAAAACCTCTGGACAGCTCCAATCAGCCCCAGCATTTT; CDR3 protein: CASSRKPLDSSNQPQHF
D gene: TRBD2; V gene: TRBV2; clone size: .; J gene: TRBJ2-1; CDR3 DNA: TGTGCCAGCATTACTAGCGGTTCCAATGAGCAGTTCTTC; CDR3 protein: CASITSGSNEQFF
D gene: .; V gene: TRBV5-1; clone size: .; J gene: TRBJ2-3; CDR3 DNA: TGCGCCAGCAGTAGGGACCGCACAGATACGCAGTATTTT; CDR3 protein: CASSRDRTDTQYF
D gene: TRBD1; V gene: TRBV28; clone size: .; J gene: TRBJ1-2; CDR3 DNA: TGTGCCAGCAGTTCAGACAGGGAAAGCGACTATGGCTACACCTTC; CDR3 protein: CASSSDRESDYGYTF
D gene: TRBD2; V gene: TRBV6-5; clone size: .; J gene: TRBJ2-1; CDR3 DNA: TGTGCCAGCAGTTATGAACTAGCGGGAGACGTCGAGTTCTTC; CDR3 protein: CASSYELAGDVEFF
D gene: .; V gene: TRBV5-6; clone size: few; J gene: TRBJ2-7; CDR3 DNA: TGTGCCAGCAGCCGGGCCTACGAGCAGTACTTC; CDR3 protein: CASSRAYEQYF
D gene: .; V gene: TRBV9; clone size: .; J gene: TRBJ1-4; CDR3 DNA: TGTGCCAGCAGCGTAGAAGGAGGGAGGACTAATGAAAAACTGTTTTTT; CDR3 protein: CASSVEGGRTNEKLFF
D gene: .; V gene: TRBV7-9; clone size: .; J gene: TRBJ2-7; CDR3 DNA: TGTGCCAGCAGCGGGGACTTCTACGAGCAGTACTTC; CDR3 protein: CASSGDFYEQYF
D gene: .; V gene: TRBV9; clone size: once; J gene: TRBJ1-1; CDR3 DNA: TGTGCCAGCAGCGTTCGGGAGGGGCGGAACACTGAAGCTTTCTTT; CDR3 protein: CASSVREGRNTEAFF
D gene: .; V gene: TRBV5-6; clone size: .; J gene: TRBJ2-3; CDR3 DNA: TGTGCCAGCAGCAATCAGGGCACTGGGACAGATACGCAGTATTTT; CDR3 protein: CASSNQGTGTDTQYF
D gene: TRBD2; V gene: TRBV6-5; clone size: .; J gene: TRBJ2-2; CDR3 DNA: TGTGCCAGCAGTTTTTCTAGCGGGAGTACCGGGGAGCTGTTTTTT; CDR3 protein: CASSFSSGSTGELFF
D gene: TRBD2; V gene: TRBV7-6; clone size: .; J gene: TRBJ2-1; CDR3 DNA: TGTGCCAGCAGCTTAGGGGCTAGCGGAGGGAATGAGCAGTTCTTC; CDR3 protein: CASSLGASGGNEQFF
D gene: .; V gene: TRBV10-3; clone size: .; J gene: TRBJ2-7; CDR3 DNA: TGTGCCATCAGTGAGCTGGGAAGAGGATACGAGCAGTACTTC; CDR3 protein: CAISELGRGYEQYF
D gene: TRBD2; V gene: TRBV9; clone size: .; J gene: TRBJ2-5; CDR3 DNA: TGTGCCAGCAGCGTTTATGTAGCGGGGACTCAAGAGACCCAGTACTTC; CDR3 protein: CASSVYVAGTQETQYF
D gene: .; V gene: TRBV29-1; clone size: .; J gene: TRBJ2-7; CDR3 DNA: TGCAGCATTGTGTCAGGGGAAAACTACGAGCAGTACTTC; CDR3 protein: CSIVSGENYEQYF
D gene: TRBD2; V gene: TRBV7-6; clone size: .; J gene: TRBJ2-1; CDR3 DNA: TGTGCCAGCAGCCTTTCGGGAGGTGTTGAGCAGTTCTTC; CDR3 protein: CASSLSGGVEQFF
D gene: .; V gene: TRBV23-1; clone size: medium-sized; J gene: TRBJ2-5; CDR3 DNA: TGCGCCAGCATCTCGGGACATGCGGGAGCGTTTGAGACCCAGTACTTC; CDR3 protein: CASISGHAGAFETQYF
D gene: TRBD2; V gene: TRBV5-1; clone size: .; J gene: TRBJ2-2; CDR3 DNA: TGCGCCAGCAGCGTTCCACAACGACTAGCGGGGGATACGAACACCGGGGAGCTGTTTTTT; CDR3 protein: CASSVPQRLAGDTNTGELFF
D gene: TRBD2; V gene: TRBV19; clone size: .; J gene: TRBJ2-3; CDR3 DNA: TGTGCCAGTAGTCGGAGCGGGGCCGGCACAGATACGCAGTATTTT; CDR3 protein: CASSRSGAGTDTQYF
D gene: .; V gene: TRBV19; clone size: .; J gene: TRBJ1-5; CDR3 DNA: TGTGCCAGTACCCCCCTCCACAGGAACAATCAGCCCCAGCATTTT; CDR3 protein: CASTPLHRNNQPQHF
D gene: TRBD2; V gene: TRBV9; clone size: .; J gene: TRBJ2-3; CDR3 DNA: TGTGCCAGCAGCTCCTTTAGCGGGGGGGCCGGAGATACGCAGTATTTT; CDR3 protein: CASSSFSGGAGDTQYF
D gene: .; V gene: TRBV7-6; clone size: .; J gene: TRBJ1-4; CDR3 DNA: TGTGCCAGCAGCCCGAATGGGATTGTCGAAAAACTGTTTTTT; CDR3 protein: CASSPNGIVEKLFF
D gene: .; V gene: TRBV7-6; clone size: .; J gene: TRBJ2-1; CDR3 DNA: TGTGCCAGCAGCCCACCATGGAACGTTAGCTCCTACAATGAGCAGTTCTTC; CDR3 protein: CASSPPWNVSSYNEQFF
D gene: .; V gene: TRBV4-1; clone size: .; J gene: TRBJ1-1; CDR3 DNA: TGCGCCAGCAGCCTCCAGCTGGCGATGAACACTGAAGCTTTCTTT; CDR3 protein: CASSLQLAMNTEAFF
D gene: .; V gene: TRBV9; clone size: .; J gene: TRBJ2-2; CDR3 DNA: TGTGCCAGCAGCGGAGGAGGGTACCCCGGGGAGCTGTTTTTT; CDR3 protein: CASSGGGYPGELFF
D gene: .; V gene: TRBV5-4; clone size: .; J gene: TRBJ1-1; CDR3 DNA: TGTGCCAGCAGTTGGAGAACCACTGAAGCTTTCTTT; CDR3 protein: CASSWRTTEAFF
D gene: TRBD1; V gene: TRBV19; clone size: medium-sized; J gene: TRBJ2-3; CDR3 DNA: TGTGCCAGTAGTGCGAGGGACAGGTTCACAGATACGCAGTATTTT; CDR3 protein: CASSARDRFTDTQYF
D gene: TRBD1; V gene: TRBV9; clone size: .; J gene: TRBJ2-5; CDR3 DNA: TGTGCCAGCAGCGCCCGGGACAGGGGAGGGCAAGAGACCCAGTACTTC; CDR3 protein: CASSARDRGGQETQYF
D gene: .; V gene: TRBV14; clone size: .; J gene: TRBJ2-5; CDR3 DNA: TGTGCCAGCAGCCAAGAGTTGGGAGGAGAGACCCAGTACTTC; CDR3 protein: CASSQELGGETQYF
D gene: .; V gene: TRBV10-2; clone size: once; J gene: TRBJ1-1; CDR3 DNA: TGCGCCAGTAGGGACACATCCCTCGGAGAAGCTTTCTTT; CDR3 protein: CASRDTSLGEAFF
D gene: .; V gene: TRBV11-2; clone size: .; J gene: TRBJ1-1; CDR3 DNA: TGTGCCAGCAGCTCCCCCAAGGTGACTAACACTGAAGCTTTCTTT; CDR3 protein: CASSSPKVTNTEAFF
D gene: .; V gene: TRBV2; clone size: .; J gene: TRBJ2-7; CDR3 DNA: TGTGCCAGCAGTTGGACGGCCTACGAGCAGTACTTC; CDR3 protein: CASSWTAYEQYF
D gene: .; V gene: TRBV29-1; clone size: .; J gene: TRBJ1-1; CDR3 DNA: TGCAGCGTTGAACACCCGAACACTGAAGCTTTCTTT; CDR3 protein: CSVEHPNTEAFF
D gene: TRBD1; V gene: TRBV2; clone size: .; J gene: TRBJ1-5; CDR3 DNA: TGTGCCAGCCAAGACCAGGGGGACCAGCCCCAGCATTTT; CDR3 protein: CASQDQGDQPQHF
D gene: .; V gene: TRBV28; clone size: .; J gene: TRBJ2-7; CDR3 DNA: TGTGCCAGCAGGTCTTCAGGGGTTGTGGAAGAGCAGTACTTC; CDR3 protein: CASRSSGVVEEQYF
D gene: TRBD2; V gene: TRBV19; clone size: .; J gene: TRBJ2-1; CDR3 DNA: TGTGCCAGTAGTGGGCGGACTAGCGGGGACAATGAGCAGTTCTTC; CDR3 protein: CASSGRTSGDNEQFF
D gene: .; V gene: TRBV6-5; clone size: .; J gene: TRBJ1-2; CDR3 DNA: TGTGCCAGCAGTTACTCGGGGGGTGGGGGCTACACCTTC; CDR3 protein: CASSYSGGGGYTF
D gene: TRBD1; V gene: TRBV7-2; clone size: .; J gene: TRBJ2-1; CDR3 DNA: TGTGCCAGCAGCCCAAGGACAGGGGCCCCCAATGAGCAGTTCTTC; CDR3 protein: CASSPRTGAPNEQFF
D gene: .; V gene: TRBV6-5; clone size: .; J gene: TRBJ1-1; CDR3 DNA: TGTGCCAGCACCCCCGGGAAGTCCACTGAAGCTTTCTTT; CDR3 protein: CASTPGKSTEAFF
D gene: .; V gene: TRBV18; clone size: .; J gene: TRBJ1-1; CDR3 DNA: TGTGCCAGCTCACCCCTGGGACAGAACACTGAAGCTTTCTTT; CDR3 protein: CASSPLGQNTEAFF
D gene: .; V gene: TRBV19; clone size: .; J gene: TRBJ2-5; CDR3 DNA: TGTGCCAGTAGTGGCGGGACAGAAGAAGAGACCCAGTACTTC; CDR3 protein: CASSGGTEEETQYF
D gene: .; V gene: TRBV9; clone size: once; J gene: TRBJ1-1; CDR3 DNA: TGTGCCAGCAGCCGATGGGAAATGGTTGAAGCTTTCTTT; CDR3 protein: CASSRWEMVEAFF
D gene: .; V gene: TRBV5-6; clone size: .; J gene: TRBJ2-7; CDR3 DNA: TGTGCCAGCAGCTCATTCCAGGGTTACTACGAGCAGTACTTC; CDR3 protein: CASSSFQGYYEQYF
D gene: .; V gene: TRBV7-3; clone size: once; J gene: TRBJ2-3; CDR3 DNA: TGTGCCAGCAGCTTAAGAGGGTCCGTGGCGGGACTAGATACGCAGTATTTT; CDR3 protein: CASSLRGSVAGLDTQYF
D gene: .; V gene: TRBV27; clone size: .; J gene: TRBJ1-4; CDR3 DNA: TGTGCCAGCAGTTTATCGGCAGGGAACTACGAAAAACTGTTTTTT; CDR3 protein: CASSLSAGNYEKLFF
D gene: .; V gene: TRBV6-5; clone size: once; J gene: TRBJ1-1; CDR3 DNA: TGTGCCAGCAGTTACTCGGGAGGGGCTGAAGCTTTCTTT; CDR3 protein: CASSYSGGAEAFF
D gene: TRBD2; V gene: TRBV6-1; clone size: .; J gene: TRBJ2-3; CDR3 DNA: TGTGCCAGCAGTGAACCAGGACTAGCGGGAGGGTCAGATACGCAGTATTTT; CDR3 protein: CASSEPGLAGGSDTQYF
D gene: .; V gene: TRBV27; clone size: once; J gene: TRBJ2-1; CDR3 DNA: TGTGCCAGCAGTTTTCGGTCTAGCCTCAATGAGCAGTTCTTC; CDR3 protein: CASSFRSSLNEQFF
D gene: .; V gene: TRBV15; clone size: .; J gene: TRBJ1-1; CDR3 DNA: TGTGCCACCAGCAGGGTGGGGGGGGCGCGGAACACTGAAGCTTTCTTT; CDR3 protein: CATSRVGGARNTEAFF
D gene: .; V gene: TRBV28; clone size: few; J gene: TRBJ2-7; CDR3 DNA: TGTGCCAGCAGTCCAAGGGGTTACGAGCAGTACTTC; CDR3 protein: CASSPRGYEQYF